Given below is one T cell receptor (beta chain) in context. The sample originates from a study of blood T cell repertoires in COVID-19. In the study overall: Spain, Italy and the United States supplied samples that represented acute and convalescent COVID-19. T cells, B-cell-depleted T cells, or PBMCs supplied cDNA or gDNA.

Source study methods: Amplification from reference gene primers served as the basis for estimated nucleated cell counts. TCRdb's table, derived via immunoSEQ multiplex PCR, lists solely in-frame clones and lacks some. V and J calls and clone size are as listed in that table; D and trimming were resolved from the DNA. The sample records about half a million clones, 80% to 90% being singletons. V shed 8 bases and J shed 1 base, with 11 bases lying between them. The CDR3 has 13 residues. The sequencing sample was made of PBMCs or T cells enriched from blood (not recorded which). The genes are TRBV23-1 and TRBJ1-1; possible D gene TRBD1, 5 bases. TRBV23-1 is marked as an open reading frame, function uncertain. The source of this sequence is a woman aged 60 to 75 who had recovered from COVID-19. The DNA for the CDR3 is TGCGCCAGCCCGCCCGGGGGGAACACTGAAGCTTTCTTT. Protein sequence: CASPPGGNTEAFF.